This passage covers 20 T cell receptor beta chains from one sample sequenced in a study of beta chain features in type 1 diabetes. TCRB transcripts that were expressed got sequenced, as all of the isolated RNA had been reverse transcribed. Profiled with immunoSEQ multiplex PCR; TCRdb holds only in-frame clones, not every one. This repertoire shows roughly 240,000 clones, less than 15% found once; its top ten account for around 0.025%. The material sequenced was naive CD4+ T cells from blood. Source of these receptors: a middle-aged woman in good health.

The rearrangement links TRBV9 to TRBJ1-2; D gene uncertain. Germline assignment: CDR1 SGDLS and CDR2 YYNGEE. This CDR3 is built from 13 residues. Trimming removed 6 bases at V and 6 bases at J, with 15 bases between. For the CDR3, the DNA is TGTGCCAGCACAAAAACAACAACTAATGGCTACACCTTC. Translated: CASTKTTTNGYTF.

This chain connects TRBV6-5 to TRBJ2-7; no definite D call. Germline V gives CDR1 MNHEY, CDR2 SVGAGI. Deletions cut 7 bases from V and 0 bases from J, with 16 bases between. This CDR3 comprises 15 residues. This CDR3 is CASKIYSLSSYEQYF. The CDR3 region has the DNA TGTGCCAGCAAGATCTATTCCCTGAGCTCCTACGAGCAGTACTTC.

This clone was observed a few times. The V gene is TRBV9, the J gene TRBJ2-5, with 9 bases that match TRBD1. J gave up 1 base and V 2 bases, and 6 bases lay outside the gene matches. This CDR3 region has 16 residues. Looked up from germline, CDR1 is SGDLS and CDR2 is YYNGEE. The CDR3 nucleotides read TGTGCCAGCAGCGTCGGCAGGACAGGGGCCCAAGAGACCCAGTACTTC. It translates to CASSVGRTGAQETQYF.

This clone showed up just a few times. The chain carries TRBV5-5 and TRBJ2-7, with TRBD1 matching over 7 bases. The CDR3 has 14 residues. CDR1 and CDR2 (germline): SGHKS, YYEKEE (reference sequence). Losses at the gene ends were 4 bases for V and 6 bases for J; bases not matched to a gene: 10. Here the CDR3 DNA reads TGTGCCAGCAGCGGCCGACAGGGTTGGTCCGAGCAGTACTTC. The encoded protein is CASSGRQGWSEQYF. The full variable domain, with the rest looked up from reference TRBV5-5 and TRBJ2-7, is DAGVTQSPTHLIKTRGQQVTLRCSPISGHKSVSWYQQVLGQGPQFIFQYYEKEERGRGNFPDRFSARQFPNYSSELNVNALLLGDSALYLCASSGRQGWSEQYFGPGTRLTVT.

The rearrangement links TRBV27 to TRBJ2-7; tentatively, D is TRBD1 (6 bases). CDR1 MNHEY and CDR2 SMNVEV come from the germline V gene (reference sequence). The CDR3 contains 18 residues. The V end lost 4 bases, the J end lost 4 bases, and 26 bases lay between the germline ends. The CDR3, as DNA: TGTGCCAGCAGTTCACAGAGGGACACCTCGAGGGGCTTATACGAGCAGTACTTC. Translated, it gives CASSSQRDTSRGLYEQYF.

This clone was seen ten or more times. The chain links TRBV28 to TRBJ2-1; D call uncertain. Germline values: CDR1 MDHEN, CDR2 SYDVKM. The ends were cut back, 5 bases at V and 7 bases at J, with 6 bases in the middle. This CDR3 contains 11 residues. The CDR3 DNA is TGTGCCAGCAGTCCGAGGAATGAGCAGTTCTTC. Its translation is CASSPRNEQFF.

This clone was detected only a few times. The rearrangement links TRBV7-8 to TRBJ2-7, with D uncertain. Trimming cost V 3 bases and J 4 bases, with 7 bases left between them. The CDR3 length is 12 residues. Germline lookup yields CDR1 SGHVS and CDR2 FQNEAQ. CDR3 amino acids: CASSFARYEQYF. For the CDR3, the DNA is TGTGCCAGCAGCTTTGCGAGATACGAGCAGTACTTC.

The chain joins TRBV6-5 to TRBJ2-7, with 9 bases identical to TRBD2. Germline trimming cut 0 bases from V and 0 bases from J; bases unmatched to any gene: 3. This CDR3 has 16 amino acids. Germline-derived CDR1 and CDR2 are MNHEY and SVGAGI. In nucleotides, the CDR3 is TGTGCCAGCAGTTACTCCGGCGGGGGGGCCTCCTACGAGCAGTACTTC. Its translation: CASSYSGGGASYEQYF.

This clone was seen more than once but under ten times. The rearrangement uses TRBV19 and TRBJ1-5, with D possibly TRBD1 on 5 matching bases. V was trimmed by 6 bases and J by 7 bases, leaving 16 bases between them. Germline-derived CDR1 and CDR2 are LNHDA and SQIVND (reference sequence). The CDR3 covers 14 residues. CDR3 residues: CASRWHPGCQPQHF. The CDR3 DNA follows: TGTGCCAGTAGATGGCACCCAGGGTGCCAGCCCCAGCATTTT.

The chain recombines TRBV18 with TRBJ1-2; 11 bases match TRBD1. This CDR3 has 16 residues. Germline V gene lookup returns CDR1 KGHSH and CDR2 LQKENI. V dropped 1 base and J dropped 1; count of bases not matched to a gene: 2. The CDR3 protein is CASSPRTGGDNYGYTF. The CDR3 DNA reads TGTGCCAGCTCACCACGGACAGGGGGCGATAACTATGGCTACACCTTC.

As DNA, the CDR3 is TGTGCCAGCGGAGTGGGGCCCTCTGGAAACACCATATATTTT. Translating it yields CASGVGPSGNTIYF. V is TRBV6-5 and J is TRBJ1-3, with D possibly matching TRBD1 (5 bases). CDR1 MNHEY and CDR2 SVGAGI come from the germline V gene. The CDR3 covers 14 residues. Trimming left V 8 bases short and J 0 bases short, with 11 bases between.

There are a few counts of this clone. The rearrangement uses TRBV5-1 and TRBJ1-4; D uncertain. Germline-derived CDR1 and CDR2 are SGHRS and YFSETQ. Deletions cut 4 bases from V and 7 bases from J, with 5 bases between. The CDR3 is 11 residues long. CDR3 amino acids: CASSAGEKLFF. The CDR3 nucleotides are TGCGCCAGCAGCGCCGGTGAAAAACTGTTTTTT.

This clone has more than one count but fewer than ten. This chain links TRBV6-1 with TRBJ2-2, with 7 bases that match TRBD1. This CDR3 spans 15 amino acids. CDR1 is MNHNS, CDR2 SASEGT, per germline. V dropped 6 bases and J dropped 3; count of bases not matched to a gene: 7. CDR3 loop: CASRLRDRDTGELFF. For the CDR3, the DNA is TGTGCCAGCAGGCTCCGGGACAGAGACACCGGGGAGCTGTTTTTT.

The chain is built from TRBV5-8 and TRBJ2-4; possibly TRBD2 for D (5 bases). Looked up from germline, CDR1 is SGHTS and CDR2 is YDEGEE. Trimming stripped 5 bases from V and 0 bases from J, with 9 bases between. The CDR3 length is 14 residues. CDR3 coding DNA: TGTGCCAGCAGGGGAGAGCTAGCCAAAAACATTCAGTACTTC. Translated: CASRGELAKNIQYF.

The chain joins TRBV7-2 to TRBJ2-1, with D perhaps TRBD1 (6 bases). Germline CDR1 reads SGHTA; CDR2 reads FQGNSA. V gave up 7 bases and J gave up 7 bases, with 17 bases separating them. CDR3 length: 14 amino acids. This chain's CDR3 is CASTLRQVANEQFF. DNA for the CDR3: TGTGCCAGCACCCTAAGACAGGTGGCAAATGAGCAGTTCTTC. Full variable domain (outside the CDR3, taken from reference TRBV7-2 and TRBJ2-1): GAGVSQSPSNKVTEKGKDVELRCDPISGHTALYWYRQSLGQGLEFLIYFQGNSAPDKSGLPSDRFSAERTGGSVSTLTIQRTQQEDSAVYLCASTLRQVANEQFFGPGTRLTVL.

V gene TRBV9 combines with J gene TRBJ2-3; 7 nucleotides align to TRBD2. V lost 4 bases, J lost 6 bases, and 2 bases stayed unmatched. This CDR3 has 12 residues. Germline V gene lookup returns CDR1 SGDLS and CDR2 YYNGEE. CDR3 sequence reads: CASSLGGDTQYF. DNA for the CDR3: TGTGCCAGCAGCCTGGGAGGGGATACGCAGTATTTT.

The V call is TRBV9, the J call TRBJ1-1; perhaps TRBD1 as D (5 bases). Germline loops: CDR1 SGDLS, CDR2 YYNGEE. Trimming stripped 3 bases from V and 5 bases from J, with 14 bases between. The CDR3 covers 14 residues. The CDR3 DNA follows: TGTGCCAGCAGCGGCACCCCGGGGGGGACTGAAGCTTTCTTT. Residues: CASSGTPGGTEAFF.

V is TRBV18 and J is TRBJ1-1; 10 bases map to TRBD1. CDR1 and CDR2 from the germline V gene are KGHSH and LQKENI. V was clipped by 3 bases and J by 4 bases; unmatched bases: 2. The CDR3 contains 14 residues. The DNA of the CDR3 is TGTGCCAGCTCACCCCGGACAGGGGGCACTGAAGCTTTCTTT. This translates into CASSPRTGGTEAFF. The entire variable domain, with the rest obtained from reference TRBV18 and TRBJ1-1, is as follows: NAGVMQNPRHLVRRRGQEARLRCSPMKGHSHVYWYRQLPEEGLKFMVYLQKENIIDESGMPKERFSAEFPKEGPSILRIQQVVRGDSAAYFCASSPRTGGTEAFFGQGTRLTVV.

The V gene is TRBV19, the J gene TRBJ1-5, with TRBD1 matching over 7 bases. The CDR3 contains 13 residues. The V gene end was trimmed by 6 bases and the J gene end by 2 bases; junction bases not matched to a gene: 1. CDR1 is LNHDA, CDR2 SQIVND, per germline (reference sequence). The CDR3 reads CASSDRGNQPQHF. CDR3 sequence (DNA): TGTGCCAGTAGCGACAGGGGCAATCAGCCCCAGCATTTT.

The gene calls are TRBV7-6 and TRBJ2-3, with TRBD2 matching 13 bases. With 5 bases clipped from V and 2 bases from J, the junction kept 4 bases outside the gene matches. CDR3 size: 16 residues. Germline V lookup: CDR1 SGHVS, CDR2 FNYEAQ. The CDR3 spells CASSHGTSGTTDTQYF. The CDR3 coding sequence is TGTGCCAGCAGCCACGGGACTAGCGGGACCACAGATACGCAGTATTTT.